This T cell receptor (beta chain) was recovered during a study of blood T cells in healthy people across ages. A sample-barcoded 5' primer and a J-beta primer mix were used in a second PCR of about 7 to 12 cycles. TCRdb itself ran the 5' RACE reads through MiXCR, one entry per CDR3 protein. The sample consists of approximately 1,000,000 distinct CDR3 sequences, roughly 45% of them appearing once. It was approximately 10 milliliters of peripheral blood that were drawn from each donor. This clonotype was found a few times. V lost 0 bases, J lost 8 bases, and 6 bases stayed unmatched. This CDR3 spans 15 amino acids. From germline, CDR1 is SGDLS and CDR2 YYNGEE.

Sequencing was done on a sample of blood. The clonotype was recovered from a woman between 55 and 75 years old in good health. This chain connects TRBV9 to TRBJ2-1; 9 bases are shared with TRBD2. The CDR3 nucleotides are TGTGCCAGCAGCGTAGTAAGCGGGAGGACCGATGAGCAGTTCTTC. It yields the protein CASSVVSGRTDEQFF.